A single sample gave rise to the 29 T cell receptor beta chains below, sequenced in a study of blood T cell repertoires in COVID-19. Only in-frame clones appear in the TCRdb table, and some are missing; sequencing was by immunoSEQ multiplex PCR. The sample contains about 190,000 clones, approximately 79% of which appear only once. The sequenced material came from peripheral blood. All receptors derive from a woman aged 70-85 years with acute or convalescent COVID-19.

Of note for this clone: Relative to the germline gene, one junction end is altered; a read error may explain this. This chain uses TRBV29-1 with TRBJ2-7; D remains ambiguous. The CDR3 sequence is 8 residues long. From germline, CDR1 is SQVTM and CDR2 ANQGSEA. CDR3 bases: TGCAGCGTTGAAGATGGCCATTTC. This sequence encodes CSVEDGHF.

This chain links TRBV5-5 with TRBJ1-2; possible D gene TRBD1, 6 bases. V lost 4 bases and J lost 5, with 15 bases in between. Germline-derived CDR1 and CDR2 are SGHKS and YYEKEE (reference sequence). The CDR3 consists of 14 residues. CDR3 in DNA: TGTGCCAGCAGCCCGGACAGTGGCGGATATGGCTACACCTTC. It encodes CASSPDSGGYGYTF.

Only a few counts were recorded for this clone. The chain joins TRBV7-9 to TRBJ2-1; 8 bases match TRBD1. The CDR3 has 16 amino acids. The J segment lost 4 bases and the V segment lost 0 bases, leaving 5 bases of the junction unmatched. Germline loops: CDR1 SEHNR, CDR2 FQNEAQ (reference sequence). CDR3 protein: CASSLAVGQGYNEQFF. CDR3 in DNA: TGTGCCAGCAGCTTAGCGGTAGGACAGGGTTACAATGAGCAGTTCTTC.

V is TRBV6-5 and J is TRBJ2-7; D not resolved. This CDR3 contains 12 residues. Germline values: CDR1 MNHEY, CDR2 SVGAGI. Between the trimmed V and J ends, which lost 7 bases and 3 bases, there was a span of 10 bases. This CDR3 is CASTTTHYEQYF. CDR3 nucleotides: TGTGCCAGCACCACTACCCACTACGAGCAGTACTTC.

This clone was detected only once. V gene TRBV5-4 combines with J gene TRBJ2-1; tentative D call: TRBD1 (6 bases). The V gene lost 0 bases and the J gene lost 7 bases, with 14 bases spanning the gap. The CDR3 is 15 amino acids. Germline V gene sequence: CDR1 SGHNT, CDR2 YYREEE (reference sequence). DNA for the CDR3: TGTGCCAGCAGCTTGGACCTAGTAGGGGGAAATGAGCAGTTCTTC. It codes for CASSLDLVGGNEQFF.

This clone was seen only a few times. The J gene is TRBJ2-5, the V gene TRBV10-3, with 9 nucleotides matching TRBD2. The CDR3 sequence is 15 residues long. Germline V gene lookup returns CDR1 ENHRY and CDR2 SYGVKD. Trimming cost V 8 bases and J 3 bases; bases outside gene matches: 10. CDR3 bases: TGTGCCATCTCCGAAACGGCTAGCGGGGAAGAGACCCAGTACTTC. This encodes CAISETASGEETQYF.

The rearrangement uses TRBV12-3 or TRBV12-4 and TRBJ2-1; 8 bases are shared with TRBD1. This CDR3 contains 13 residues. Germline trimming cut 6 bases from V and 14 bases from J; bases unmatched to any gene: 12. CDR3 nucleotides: TGTGCCAGCAGCTCGTCCCGGGACAGGTTTAAGTTCTTC. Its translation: CASSSSRDRFKFF.

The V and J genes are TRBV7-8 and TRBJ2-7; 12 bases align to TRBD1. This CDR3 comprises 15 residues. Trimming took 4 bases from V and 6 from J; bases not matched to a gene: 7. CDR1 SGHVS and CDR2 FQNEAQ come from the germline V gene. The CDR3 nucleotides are TGTGCCAGCAGCTCCTACCGGGACAGGGGGCTCGAGCAGTACTTC. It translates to CASSSYRDRGLEQYF.

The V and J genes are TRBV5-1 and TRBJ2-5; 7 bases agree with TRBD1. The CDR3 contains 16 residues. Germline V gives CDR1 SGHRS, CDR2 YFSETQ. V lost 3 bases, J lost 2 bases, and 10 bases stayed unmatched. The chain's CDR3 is CASSSPGTAQQETQYF. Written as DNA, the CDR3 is TGCGCCAGCAGCTCCCCGGGGACAGCCCAGCAAGAGACCCAGTACTTC.

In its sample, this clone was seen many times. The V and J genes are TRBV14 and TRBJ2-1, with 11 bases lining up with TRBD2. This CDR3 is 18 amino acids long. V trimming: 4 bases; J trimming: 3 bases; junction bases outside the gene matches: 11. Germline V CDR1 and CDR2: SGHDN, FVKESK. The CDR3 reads CASSRPRLAGKNYNEQFF. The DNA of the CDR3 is TGTGCCAGCAGCCGGCCCCGACTAGCGGGAAAGAACTACAATGAGCAGTTCTTC.

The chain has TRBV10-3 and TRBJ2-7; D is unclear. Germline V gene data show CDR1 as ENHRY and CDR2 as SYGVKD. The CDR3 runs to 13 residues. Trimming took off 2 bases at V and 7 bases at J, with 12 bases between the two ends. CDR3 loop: CAISEMGSREQYF. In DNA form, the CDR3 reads TGTGCCATCAGTGAGATGGGCAGTCGGGAGCAGTACTTC.

This CDR3 is CAWSDPQATYEQYF. In nucleotides, the CDR3 is TGTGCCTGGAGTGACCCACAGGCGACCTACGAGCAGTACTTC. The rearrangement links TRBV30 to TRBJ2-7; tentative D call: TRBD1 (5 bases). The germline gives CDR1 GTSNPN, CDR2 SVGIG (reference sequence). V was trimmed by 1 base and J by 2 bases, leaving 12 bases between them. The CDR3 is 14 residues long.

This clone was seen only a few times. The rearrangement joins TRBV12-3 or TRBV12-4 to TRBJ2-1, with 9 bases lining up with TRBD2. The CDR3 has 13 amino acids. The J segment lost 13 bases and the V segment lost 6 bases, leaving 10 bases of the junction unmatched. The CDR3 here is CASRSGLAGPQFF. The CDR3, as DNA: TGTGCCAGCAGGTCGGGGCTAGCGGGACCTCAGTTCTTC.

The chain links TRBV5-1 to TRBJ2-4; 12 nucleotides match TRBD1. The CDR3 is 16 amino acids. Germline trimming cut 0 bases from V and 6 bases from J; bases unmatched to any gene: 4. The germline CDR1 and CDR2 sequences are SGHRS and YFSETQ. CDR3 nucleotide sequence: TGCGCCAGCAGCTTGGAGGGGACAGGGGGCGGAAACATTCAGTACTTC. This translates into CASSLEGTGGGNIQYF.

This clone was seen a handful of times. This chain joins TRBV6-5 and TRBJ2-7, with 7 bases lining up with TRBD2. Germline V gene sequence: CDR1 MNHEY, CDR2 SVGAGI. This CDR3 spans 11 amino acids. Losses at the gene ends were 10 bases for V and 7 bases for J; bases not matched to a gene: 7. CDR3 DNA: TGTGCCACCCGGGAGGCGCGTGAGCAGTACTTC. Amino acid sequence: CATREAREQYF.

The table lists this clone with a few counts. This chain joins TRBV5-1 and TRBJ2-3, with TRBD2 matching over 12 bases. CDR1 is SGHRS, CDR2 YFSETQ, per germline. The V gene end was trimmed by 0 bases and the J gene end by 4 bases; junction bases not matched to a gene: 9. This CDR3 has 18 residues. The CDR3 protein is CASSLAPLAGGPSDTQYF. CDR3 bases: TGCGCCAGCAGCTTGGCCCCCCTAGCGGGAGGGCCGTCAGATACGCAGTATTTT.

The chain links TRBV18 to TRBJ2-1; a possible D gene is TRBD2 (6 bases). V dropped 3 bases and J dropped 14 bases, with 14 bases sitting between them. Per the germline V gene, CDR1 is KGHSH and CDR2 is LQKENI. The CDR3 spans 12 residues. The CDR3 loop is CASSPQTSFKFF. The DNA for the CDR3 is TGTGCCAGCTCACCGCAGACTAGTTTTAAGTTCTTC.

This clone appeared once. Written as DNA, the CDR3 is TGTGCCAGCAGCCAAGATCTCGATCAGCCCCAGCATTTT. Translated, it gives CASSQDLDQPQHF. This rearrangement joins TRBV3-1 (or the pseudogene TRBV3-2) to TRBJ1-5, with D unresolved. The CDR3 has 13 amino acids. The germline gives CDR1 LGHDT, CDR2 YNNKEL (reference sequence). V lost 0 bases and J 5 bases, leaving 5 bases between the germline ends.

CDR3: CASSIVPGQGAGVEQYF. The CDR3 DNA is TGCGCCAGCAGCATTGTCCCGGGACAGGGCGCCGGGGTCGAGCAGTACTTC. The chain combines TRBV5-1 with TRBJ2-7, with 9 bases aligning to TRBD1. In germline, CDR1 is SGHRS, CDR2 YFSETQ. There are 17 residues in the CDR3. The J segment lost 6 bases and the V segment lost 4 bases, leaving 17 bases of the junction unmatched.

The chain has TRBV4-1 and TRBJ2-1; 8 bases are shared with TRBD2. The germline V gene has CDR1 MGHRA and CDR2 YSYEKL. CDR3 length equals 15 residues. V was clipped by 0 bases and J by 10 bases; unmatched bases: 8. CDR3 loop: CASSQDPQREREQFF. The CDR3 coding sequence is TGCGCCAGCAGCCAAGATCCCCAGCGGGAGAGAGAGCAGTTCTTC.

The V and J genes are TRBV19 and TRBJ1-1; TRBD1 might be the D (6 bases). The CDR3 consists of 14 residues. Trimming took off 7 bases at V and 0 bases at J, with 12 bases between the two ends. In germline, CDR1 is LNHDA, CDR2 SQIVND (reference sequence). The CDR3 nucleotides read TGTGCCAGTACCCCGACAGGACTGAACACTGAAGCTTTCTTT. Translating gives CASTPTGLNTEAFF.

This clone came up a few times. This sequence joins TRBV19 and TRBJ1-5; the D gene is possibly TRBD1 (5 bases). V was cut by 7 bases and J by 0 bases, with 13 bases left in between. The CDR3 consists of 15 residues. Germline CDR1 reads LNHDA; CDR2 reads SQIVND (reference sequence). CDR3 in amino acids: CASKQGGYSNQPQHF. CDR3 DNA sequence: TGTGCCAGTAAGCAGGGCGGATATAGCAATCAGCCCCAGCATTTT.

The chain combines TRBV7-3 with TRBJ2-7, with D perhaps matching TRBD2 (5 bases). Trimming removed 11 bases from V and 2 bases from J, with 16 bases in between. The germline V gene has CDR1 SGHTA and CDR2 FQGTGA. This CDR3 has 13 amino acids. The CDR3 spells CAPPQRLTYEQYF. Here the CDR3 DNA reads TGTGCCCCGCCCCAGCGGCTGACCTACGAGCAGTACTTC.

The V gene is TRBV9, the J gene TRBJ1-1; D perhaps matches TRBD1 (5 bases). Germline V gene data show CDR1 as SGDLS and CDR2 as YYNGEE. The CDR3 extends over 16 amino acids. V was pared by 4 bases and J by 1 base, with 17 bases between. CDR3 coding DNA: TGTGCCAGCAGCCCCCAGGTGGGGCGAACGAACACTGAAGCTTTCTTT. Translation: CASSPQVGRTNTEAFF.

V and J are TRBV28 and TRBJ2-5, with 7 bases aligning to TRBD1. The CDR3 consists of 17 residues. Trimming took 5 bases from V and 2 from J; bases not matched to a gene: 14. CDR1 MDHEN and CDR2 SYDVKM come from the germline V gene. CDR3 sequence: CASSPLPRQGRQETQYF. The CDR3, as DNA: TGTGCCAGCAGTCCCCTGCCCAGACAGGGTAGACAAGAGACCCAGTACTTC.

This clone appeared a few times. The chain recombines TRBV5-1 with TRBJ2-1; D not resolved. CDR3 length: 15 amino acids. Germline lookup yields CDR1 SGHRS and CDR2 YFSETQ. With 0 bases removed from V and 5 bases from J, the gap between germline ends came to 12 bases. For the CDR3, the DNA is TGCGCCAGCAGCTTGGCGGGTAATTCTGACAATGAGCAGTTCTTC. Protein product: CASSLAGNSDNEQFF.

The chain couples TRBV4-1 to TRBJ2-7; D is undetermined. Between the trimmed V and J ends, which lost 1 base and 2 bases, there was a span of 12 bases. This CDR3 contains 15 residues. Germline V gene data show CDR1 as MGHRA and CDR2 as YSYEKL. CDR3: CASSQGGGTTYEQYF. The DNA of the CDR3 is TGCGCCAGCAGCCAAGGTGGCGGAACGACCTACGAGCAGTACTTC.

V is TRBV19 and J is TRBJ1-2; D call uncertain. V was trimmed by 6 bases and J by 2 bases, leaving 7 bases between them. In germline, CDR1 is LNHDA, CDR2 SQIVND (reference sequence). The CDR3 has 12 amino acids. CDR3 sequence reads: CASRPGNYGYTF. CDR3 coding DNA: TGTGCCAGTAGGCCGGGGAACTATGGCTACACCTTC.

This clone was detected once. This CDR3 is CAISEPGLVADTQYF. The CDR3 bases are TGTGCCATCAGTGAACCCGGACTAGTTGCAGATACGCAGTATTTT. The chain employs TRBV10-3 and TRBJ2-3, with 7 bases fitting TRBD2. V lost 3 bases and J lost 4; bases outside the gene matches: 7. The germline CDR1 and CDR2 sequences are ENHRY and SYGVKD. The CDR3 spans 15 residues.